Detailed here is one T cell receptor (beta chain). What this receptor recognizes is not known. Base qualities are missing; no much larger clone stands one base away. The immunoSEQ Assay, a bias-controlled multiplex PCR, was used to amplify TCRbeta CDR3 regions from genomic DNA. In the paper's pipeline: Nucleated cell counts per sample were estimated from amplification of reference gene primers within the assay. Sequence reads were collapsed and filtered to measure the absolute abundance of every unique TCRbeta CDR3 rearrangement. Productive Simpson clonality was computed per sample as the square root of Simpson's diversity index over productive rearrangements. The table comes from immuneACCESS by way of TCRdb, which keeps in-frame sequences with V and J called. Part of the clones is missing from these tables; in studies checked, under half for an unresolved V gene and the rest for unknown reasons. V, J and clone size were drawn from that table, and D and trimming were deduced from the DNA. Within this sample are some 190,000 clones, with almost 85% of them counted one time only. 4% to 6% of the sample rests with the top ten.

The collaborating institutions used their own protocols to collect whole blood in K2EDTA tubes. For TCRbeta analysis, collaborators shipped samples in one of three forms: frozen whole blood, isolated PBMCs, or DNA extracted from either of those sample types. This specimen comes from a study of blood T cell repertoires in COVID-19 (dated by TCRdb to about 2020). Study-level background: Samples from collaborators originated in the United States, Italy and Spain and spanned both the acute and convalescent phases of COVID-19. The prospective study material was composed of cDNA or gDNA derived from T cells, B-cell-depleted T cells, or PBMCs. Subjects who had been exposed to COVID-19, were actively infected with it, or had recovered from it provided the deeply sampled blood TCRbeta repertoires that made up the dataset. The repertoires were released in a freely available public database intended as a resource for research on the immune response to SARS-CoV-2. The samples were drawn from the first 160 participants of the ongoing ImmuneRACE study and from over 950 subjects provided by 6 global collaborators. The sample metadata nearly always contained a de-identified subject ID, COVID-19 status, age in years and sex. Where HLA class I and class II types were available, the types were taken from metadata supplied by the sample provider, not from assay-based typing.

Study-level results and caveats: How much clinical and demographic metadata was included differed by source and by participant, and the metadata was provided uncurated.

Measured from the cysteine to the phenylalanine, the CDR3 is 15 residues long. Here the CDR3 DNA is all that survives: 45 bases in frame from base 1. The germline V end is reduced by 5 bases and the J end by 12 bases; junction bases left unmatched: 11. Sequences SNHLY (CDR1) and FYNNEI (CDR2) are obtained from the germline V gene. The V and J genes are TRBV2 and TRBJ2-1, with 12 bases in between that match TRBD2. The source of this sequence is a woman aged 70 to 79 with active or convalescent COVID-19. The specimen was peripheral blood. The CDR3 protein sequence reads: CASSFEGLAGTWQFF. In nucleotide form, the sequence is TGTGCCAGCAGTTTTGAGGGACTAGCGGGTACTTGGCAGTTCTTC.